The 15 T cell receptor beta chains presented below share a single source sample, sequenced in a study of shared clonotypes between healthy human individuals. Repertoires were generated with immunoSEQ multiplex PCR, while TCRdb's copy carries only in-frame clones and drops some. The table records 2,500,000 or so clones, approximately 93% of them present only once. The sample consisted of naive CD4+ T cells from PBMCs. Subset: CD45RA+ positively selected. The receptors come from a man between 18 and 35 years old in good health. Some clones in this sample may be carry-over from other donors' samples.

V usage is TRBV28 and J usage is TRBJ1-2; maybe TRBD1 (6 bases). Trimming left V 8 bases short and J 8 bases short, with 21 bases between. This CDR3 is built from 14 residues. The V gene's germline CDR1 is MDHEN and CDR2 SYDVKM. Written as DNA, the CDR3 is TGTGCCAGCCAATGGAGGGGGGGCGTAGGCGGCTACACCTTC. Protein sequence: CASQWRGGVGGYTF.

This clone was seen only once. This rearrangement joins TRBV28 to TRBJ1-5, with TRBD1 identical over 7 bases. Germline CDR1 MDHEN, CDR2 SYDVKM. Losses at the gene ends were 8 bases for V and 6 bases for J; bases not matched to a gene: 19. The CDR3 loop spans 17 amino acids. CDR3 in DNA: TGTGCCAGCCTACCGACGCCTGGCAGGGGGTTGGGTCAGCCCCAGCATTTT. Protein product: CASLPTPGRGLGQPQHF.

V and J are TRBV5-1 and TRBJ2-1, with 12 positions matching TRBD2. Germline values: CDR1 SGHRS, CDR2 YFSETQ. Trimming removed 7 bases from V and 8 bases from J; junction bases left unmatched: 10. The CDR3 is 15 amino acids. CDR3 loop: CASCRLAGDPHEQFF. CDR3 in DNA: TGCGCCAGCTGCAGACTAGCGGGAGATCCTCATGAGCAGTTCTTC.

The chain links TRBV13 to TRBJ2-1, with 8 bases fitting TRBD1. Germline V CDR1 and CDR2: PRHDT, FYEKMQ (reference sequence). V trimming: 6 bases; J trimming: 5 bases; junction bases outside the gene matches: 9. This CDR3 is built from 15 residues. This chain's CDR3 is CASRELGQGHNEQFF. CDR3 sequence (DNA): TGTGCCAGCAGGGAACTTGGACAGGGCCACAATGAGCAGTTCTTC.

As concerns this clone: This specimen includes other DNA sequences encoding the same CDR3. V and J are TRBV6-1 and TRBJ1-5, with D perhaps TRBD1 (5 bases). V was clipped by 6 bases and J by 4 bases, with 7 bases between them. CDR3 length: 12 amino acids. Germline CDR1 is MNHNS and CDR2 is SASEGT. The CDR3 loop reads CASRGPNQPQHF. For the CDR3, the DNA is TGTGCCAGCAGGGGACCGAATCAGCCCCAGCATTTT.

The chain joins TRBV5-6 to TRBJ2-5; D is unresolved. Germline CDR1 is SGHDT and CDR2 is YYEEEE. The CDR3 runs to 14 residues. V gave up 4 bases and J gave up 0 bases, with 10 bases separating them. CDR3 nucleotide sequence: TGTGCCAGCAGCCTGACCCCTAACCAAGAGACCCAGTACTTC. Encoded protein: CASSLTPNQETQYF.

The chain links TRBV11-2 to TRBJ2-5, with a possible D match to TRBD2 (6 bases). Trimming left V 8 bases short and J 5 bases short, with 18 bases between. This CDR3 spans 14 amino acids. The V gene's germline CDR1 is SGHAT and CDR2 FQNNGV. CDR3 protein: CASGGSRRGETQYF. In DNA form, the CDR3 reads TGTGCCAGCGGTGGGTCTAGGAGGGGCGAGACCCAGTACTTC. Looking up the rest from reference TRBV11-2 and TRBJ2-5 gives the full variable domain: EAGVAQSPRYKIIEKRQSVAFWCNPISGHATLYWYQQILGQGPKLLIQFQNNGVVDDSQLPKDRFSAERLKGVDSTLKIQPAKLEDSAVYLCASGGSRRGETQYFGPGTRLLVL.

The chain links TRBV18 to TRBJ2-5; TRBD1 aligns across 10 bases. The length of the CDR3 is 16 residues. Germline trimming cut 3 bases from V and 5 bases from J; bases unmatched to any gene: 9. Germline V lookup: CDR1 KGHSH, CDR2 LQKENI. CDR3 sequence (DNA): TGTGCCAGCTCACCCATCCGGGACAGGGGCGGGGAGACCCAGTACTTC. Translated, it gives CASSPIRDRGGETQYF.

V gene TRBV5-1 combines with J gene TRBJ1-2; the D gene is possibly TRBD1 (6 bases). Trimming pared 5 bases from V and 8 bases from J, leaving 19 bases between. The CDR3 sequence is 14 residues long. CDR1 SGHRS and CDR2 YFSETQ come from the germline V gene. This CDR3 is CASSSGGAGEGYTF. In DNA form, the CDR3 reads TGCGCCAGCAGTTCGGGGGGCGCCGGCGAGGGCTACACCTTC.

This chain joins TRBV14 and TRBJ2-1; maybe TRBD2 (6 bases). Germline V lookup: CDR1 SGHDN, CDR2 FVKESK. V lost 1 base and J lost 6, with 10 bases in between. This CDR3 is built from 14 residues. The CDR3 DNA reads TGTGCCAGCAGCCAAGGACTAGTAGGCAATGAGCAGTTCTTC. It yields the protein CASSQGLVGNEQFF.

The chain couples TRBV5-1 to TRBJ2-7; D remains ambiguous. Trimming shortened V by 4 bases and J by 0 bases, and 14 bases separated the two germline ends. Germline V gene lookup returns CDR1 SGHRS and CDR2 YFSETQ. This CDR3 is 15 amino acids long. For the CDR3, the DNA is TGCGCCAGCAGCCCAGAATCCATAAGCTCCTACGAGCAGTACTTC. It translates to CASSPESISSYEQYF.

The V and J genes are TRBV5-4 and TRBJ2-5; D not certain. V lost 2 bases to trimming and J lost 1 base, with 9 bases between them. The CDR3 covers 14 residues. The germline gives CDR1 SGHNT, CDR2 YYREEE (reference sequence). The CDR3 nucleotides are TGTGCCAGCAGCTTTAGGTACAGCCAAGAGACCCAGTACTTC. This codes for CASSFRYSQETQYF.

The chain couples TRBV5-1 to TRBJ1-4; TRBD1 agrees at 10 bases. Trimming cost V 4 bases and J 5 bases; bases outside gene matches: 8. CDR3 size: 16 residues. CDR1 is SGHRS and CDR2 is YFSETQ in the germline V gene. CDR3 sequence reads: CASSPRRTGGNEKLFF. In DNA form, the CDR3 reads TGCGCCAGCAGCCCTCGAAGGACAGGGGGAAATGAAAAACTGTTTTTT.

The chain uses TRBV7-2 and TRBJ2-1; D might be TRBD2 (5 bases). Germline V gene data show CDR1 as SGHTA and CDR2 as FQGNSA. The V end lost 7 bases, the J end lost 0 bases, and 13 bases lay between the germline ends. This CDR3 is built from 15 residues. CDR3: CASKENGGSYNEQFF. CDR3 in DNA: TGTGCCAGCAAAGAAAACGGAGGCTCCTACAATGAGCAGTTCTTC.

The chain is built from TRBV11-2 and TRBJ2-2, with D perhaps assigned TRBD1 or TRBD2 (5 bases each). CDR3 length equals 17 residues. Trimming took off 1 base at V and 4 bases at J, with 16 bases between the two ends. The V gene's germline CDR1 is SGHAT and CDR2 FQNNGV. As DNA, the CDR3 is TGTGCCAGCAGCTTAGTCGCCGGGGCAGTTGGCACCGGGGAGCTGTTTTTT. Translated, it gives CASSLVAGAVGTGELFF.